The present TCR beta chain was sequenced within a study of identical twins. The authors used template switching to add a universal primer site and gave cDNA unique molecular identifiers. TCRdb re-derived calls from the 5' RACE reads in MiXCR, one entry per CDR3 protein. The sample lists a few hundred thousand distinct CDR3 sequences; roughly 9.5% were seen once. This clonotype was detected a few times. V was clipped by 0 bases and J by 6 bases, with 28 bases between them. The germline V gene has CDR1 LGHDT and CDR2 YNNKEL (reference sequence). This CDR3 contains 20 residues. Healthy Caucasians supplied all donations. These records were also assigned to another study, of yellow fever vaccine responses in identical twins.

Sample: PBMCs. The TCR comes from a woman aged 18-29 years in good health. The chain links TRBV3-1 to TRBJ2-3; no reliable D call. The CDR3 here is CASSQEWNVELTTDSDTQYF. CDR3 nucleotides: TGTGCCAGCAGCCAAGAGTGGAATGTGGAACTCACTACCGACTCGGATACGCAGTATTTT.